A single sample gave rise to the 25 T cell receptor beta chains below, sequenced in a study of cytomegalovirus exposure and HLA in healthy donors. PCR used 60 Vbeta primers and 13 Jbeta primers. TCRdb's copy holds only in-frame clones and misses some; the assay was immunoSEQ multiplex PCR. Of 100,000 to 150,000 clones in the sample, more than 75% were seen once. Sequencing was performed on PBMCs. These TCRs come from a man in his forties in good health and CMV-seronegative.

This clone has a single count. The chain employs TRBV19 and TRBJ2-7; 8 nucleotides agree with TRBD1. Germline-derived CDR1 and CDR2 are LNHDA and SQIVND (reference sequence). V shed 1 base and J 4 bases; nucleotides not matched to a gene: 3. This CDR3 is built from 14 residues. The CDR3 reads CASSIAGGGYEQYF. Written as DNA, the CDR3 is TGTGCCAGTAGTATAGCAGGGGGCGGATACGAGCAGTACTTC.

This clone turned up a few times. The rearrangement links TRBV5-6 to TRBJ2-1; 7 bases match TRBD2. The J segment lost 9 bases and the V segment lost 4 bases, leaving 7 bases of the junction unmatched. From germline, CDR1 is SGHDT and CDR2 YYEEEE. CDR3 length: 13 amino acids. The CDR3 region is CASSPGTKIEQFF. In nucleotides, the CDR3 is TGTGCCAGCAGCCCCGGGACTAAGATTGAGCAGTTCTTC. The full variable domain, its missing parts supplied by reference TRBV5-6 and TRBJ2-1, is DAGVTQSPTHLIKTRGQQVTLRCSPKSGHDTVSWYQQALGQGPQFIFQYYEEEERQRGNFPDRFSGHQFPNYSSELNVNALLLGDSALYLCASSPGTKIEQFFGPGTRLTVL.

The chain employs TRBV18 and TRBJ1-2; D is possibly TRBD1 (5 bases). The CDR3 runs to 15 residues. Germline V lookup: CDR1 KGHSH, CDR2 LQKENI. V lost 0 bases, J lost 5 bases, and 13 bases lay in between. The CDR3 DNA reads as TGTGCCAGCTCACCACCGGACCAGGGTGCTTATGGCTACACCTTC. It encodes CASSPPDQGAYGYTF. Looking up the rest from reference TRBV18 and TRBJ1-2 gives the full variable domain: NAGVMQNPRHLVRRRGQEARLRCSPMKGHSHVYWYRQLPEEGLKFMVYLQKENIIDESGMPKERFSAEFPKEGPSILRIQQVVRGDSAAYFCASSPPDQGAYGYTFGSGTRLTVV.

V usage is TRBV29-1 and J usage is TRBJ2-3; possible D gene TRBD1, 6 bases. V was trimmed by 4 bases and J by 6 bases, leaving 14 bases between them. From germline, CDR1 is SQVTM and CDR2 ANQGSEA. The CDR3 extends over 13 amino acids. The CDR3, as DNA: TGCAGCGTTGGAGGGACATTCGGCGATACGCAGTATTTT. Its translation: CSVGGTFGDTQYF.

The CDR3 region is CASSPSGGSGTEAFF. The CDR3 DNA follows: TGTGCCAGCAGCCCTAGCGGGGGGTCGGGCACTGAAGCTTTCTTT. The V gene is TRBV7-3, the J gene TRBJ1-1; a weak D match, TRBD1 (5 bases). Germline CDR1 SGHTA, CDR2 FQGTGA. This CDR3 has 15 amino acids. V gave up 5 bases and J gave up 4 bases, with 17 bases separating them.

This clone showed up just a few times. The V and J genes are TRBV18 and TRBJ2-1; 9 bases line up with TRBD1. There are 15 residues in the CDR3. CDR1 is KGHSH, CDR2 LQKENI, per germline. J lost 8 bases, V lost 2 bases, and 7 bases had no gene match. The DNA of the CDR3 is TGTGCCAGCTCACCATATGGACAGGGGAGACATGAGCAGTTCTTC. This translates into CASSPYGQGRHEQFF.

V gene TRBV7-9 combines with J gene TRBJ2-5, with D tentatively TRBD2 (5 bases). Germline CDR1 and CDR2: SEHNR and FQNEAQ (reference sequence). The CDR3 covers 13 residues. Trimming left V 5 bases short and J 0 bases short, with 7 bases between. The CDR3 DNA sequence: TGTGCCAGCAGCCCCGGGAACCAAGAGACCCAGTACTTC. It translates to CASSPGNQETQYF.

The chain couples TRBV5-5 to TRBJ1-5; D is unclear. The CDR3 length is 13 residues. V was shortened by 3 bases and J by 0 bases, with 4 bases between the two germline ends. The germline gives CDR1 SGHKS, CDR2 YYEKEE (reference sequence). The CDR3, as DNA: TGTGCCAGCAGCTCAGATAGCAATCAGCCCCAGCATTTT. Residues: CASSSDSNQPQHF. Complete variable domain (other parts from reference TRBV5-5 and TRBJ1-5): DAGVTQSPTHLIKTRGQQVTLRCSPISGHKSVSWYQQVLGQGPQFIFQYYEKEERGRGNFPDRFSARQFPNYSSELNVNALLLGDSALYLCASSSDSNQPQHFGDGTRLSIL.

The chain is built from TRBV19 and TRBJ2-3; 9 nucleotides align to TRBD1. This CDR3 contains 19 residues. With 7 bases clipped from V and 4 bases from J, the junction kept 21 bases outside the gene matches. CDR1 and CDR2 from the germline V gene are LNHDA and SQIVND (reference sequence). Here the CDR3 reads CASTHRRGTGSFSPDTQYF. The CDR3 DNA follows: TGTGCCAGTACCCATAGGCGAGGGACAGGGTCCTTTTCCCCAGATACGCAGTATTTT.

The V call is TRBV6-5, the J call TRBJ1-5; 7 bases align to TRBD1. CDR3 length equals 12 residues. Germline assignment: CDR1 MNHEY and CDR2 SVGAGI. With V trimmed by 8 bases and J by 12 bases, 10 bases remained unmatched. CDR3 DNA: TGTGCCAGCGGGCGACAGGGAGGACACCAGCATTTT. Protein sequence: CASGRQGGHQHF.

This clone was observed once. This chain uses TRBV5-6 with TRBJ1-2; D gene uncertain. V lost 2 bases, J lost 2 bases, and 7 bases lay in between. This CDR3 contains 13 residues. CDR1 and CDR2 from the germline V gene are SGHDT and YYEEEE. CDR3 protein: CASSFPGNYGYTF. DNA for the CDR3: TGTGCCAGCAGCTTTCCGGGAAACTATGGCTACACCTTC.

The CDR3 DNA follows: TGTGCCAGCAGCTTAGCCCGAATAGGACAGGGGGCCCGTAGTACCCAGTACTTC. Its translation: CASSLARIGQGARSTQYF. This chain connects TRBV7-7 to TRBJ2-5; 11 bases are a match to TRBD1. The germline V gene encodes CDR1 SSHAT and CDR2 FNYEAQ (reference sequence). CDR3 length: 18 amino acids. Trimming removed 0 bases from V and 8 bases from J; junction bases left unmatched: 14.

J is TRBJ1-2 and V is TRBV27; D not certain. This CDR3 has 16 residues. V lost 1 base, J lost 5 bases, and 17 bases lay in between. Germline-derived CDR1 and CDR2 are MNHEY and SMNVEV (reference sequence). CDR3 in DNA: TGTGCCAGCAGTTTATTTAGTGGTCGACCGGGGTATGGCTACACCTTC. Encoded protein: CASSLFSGRPGYGYTF.

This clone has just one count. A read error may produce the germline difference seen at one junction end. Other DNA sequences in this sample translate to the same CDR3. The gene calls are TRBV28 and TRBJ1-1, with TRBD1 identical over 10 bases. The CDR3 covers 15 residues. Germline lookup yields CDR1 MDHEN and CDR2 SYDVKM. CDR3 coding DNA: TGTGCCAGCATCGACAGGGGGCCGGGACTGTCTGAGGCTTTCTTT. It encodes CASIDRGPGLSEAFF.

CDR3 sequence (DNA): TGTGCCAGCAGCACCCCGGGACTAGCGGGGACGAGCTCCTACGAGCAGTACTTC. Its protein product is CASSTPGLAGTSSYEQYF. The V gene is TRBV7-9, the J gene TRBJ2-7; TRBD2 matches 13 bases. Germline loops: CDR1 SEHNR, CDR2 FQNEAQ (reference sequence). The CDR3 is made up of 18 amino acids. V shed 5 bases, J shed 0 bases, and the junction held 10 bases outside the gene matches.

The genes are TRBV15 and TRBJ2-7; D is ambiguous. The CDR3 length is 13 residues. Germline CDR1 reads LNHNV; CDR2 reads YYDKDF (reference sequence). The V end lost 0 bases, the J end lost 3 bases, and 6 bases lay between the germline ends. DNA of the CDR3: TGTGCCACCAGCAGAGACCAAAACTACGAGCAGTACTTC. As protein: CATSRDQNYEQYF.

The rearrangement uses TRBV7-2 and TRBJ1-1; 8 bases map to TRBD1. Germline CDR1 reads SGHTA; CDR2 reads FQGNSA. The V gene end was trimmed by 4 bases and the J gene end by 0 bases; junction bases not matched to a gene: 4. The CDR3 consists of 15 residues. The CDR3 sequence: CASSSGGGMNTEAFF. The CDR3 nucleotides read TGTGCCAGCAGCTCAGGGGGCGGCATGAACACTGAAGCTTTCTTT.

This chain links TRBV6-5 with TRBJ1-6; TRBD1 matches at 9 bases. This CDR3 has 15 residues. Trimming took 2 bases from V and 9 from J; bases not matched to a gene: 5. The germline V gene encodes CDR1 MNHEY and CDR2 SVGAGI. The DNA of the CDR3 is TGTGCCAGCAGTTACGGGACAGGGATGGGTTCACCCCTCCACTTT. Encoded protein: CASSYGTGMGSPLHF.

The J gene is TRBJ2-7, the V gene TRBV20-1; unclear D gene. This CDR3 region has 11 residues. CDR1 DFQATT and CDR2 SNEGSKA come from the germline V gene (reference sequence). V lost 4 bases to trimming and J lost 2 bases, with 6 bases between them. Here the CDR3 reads CSATNAYEQYF. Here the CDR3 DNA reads TGCAGTGCTACAAATGCCTACGAGCAGTACTTC.

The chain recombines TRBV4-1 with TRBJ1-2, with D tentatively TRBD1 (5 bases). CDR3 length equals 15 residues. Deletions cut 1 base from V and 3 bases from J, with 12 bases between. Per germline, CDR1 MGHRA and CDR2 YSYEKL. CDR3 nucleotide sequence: TGCGCCAGCAGCCAAGCCGGAGGGGTCTACTATGGCTACACCTTC. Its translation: CASSQAGGVYYGYTF.

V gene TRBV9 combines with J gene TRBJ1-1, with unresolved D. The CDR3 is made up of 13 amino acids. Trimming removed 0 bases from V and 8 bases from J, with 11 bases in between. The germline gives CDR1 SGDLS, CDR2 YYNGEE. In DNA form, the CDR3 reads TGTGCCAGCAGCGTAGATCCCTCCGGGGAAGCTTTCTTT. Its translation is CASSVDPSGEAFF.

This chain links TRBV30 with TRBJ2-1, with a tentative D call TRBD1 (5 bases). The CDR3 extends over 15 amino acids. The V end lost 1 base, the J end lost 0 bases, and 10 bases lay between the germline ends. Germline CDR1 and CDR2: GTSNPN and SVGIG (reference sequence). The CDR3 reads CAWSDQGFSYNEQFF. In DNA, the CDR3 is TGTGCCTGGAGTGATCAGGGTTTCTCCTACAATGAGCAGTTCTTC.

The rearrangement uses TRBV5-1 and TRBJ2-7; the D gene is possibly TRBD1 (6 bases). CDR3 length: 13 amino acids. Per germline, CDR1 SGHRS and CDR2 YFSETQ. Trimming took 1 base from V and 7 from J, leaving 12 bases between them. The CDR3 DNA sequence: TGCGCCAGCAGCTTGTGGCTGAGGGGGGAGCAGTACTTC. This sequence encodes CASSLWLRGEQYF.

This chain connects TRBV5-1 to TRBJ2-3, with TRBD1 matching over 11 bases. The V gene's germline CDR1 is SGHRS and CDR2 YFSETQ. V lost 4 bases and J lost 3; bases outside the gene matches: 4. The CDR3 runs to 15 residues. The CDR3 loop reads CASSRTGGRTDTQYF. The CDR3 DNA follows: TGCGCCAGCAGCCGGACAGGGGGCAGGACAGATACGCAGTATTTT.

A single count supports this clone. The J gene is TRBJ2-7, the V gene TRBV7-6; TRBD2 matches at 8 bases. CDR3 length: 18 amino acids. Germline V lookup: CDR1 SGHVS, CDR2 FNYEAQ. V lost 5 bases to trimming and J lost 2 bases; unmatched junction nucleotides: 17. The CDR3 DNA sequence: TGTGCCAGCAGCCCTATCCGGGGGGGCATACTCCAAGCCTACGAGCAGTACTTC. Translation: CASSPIRGGILQAYEQYF.